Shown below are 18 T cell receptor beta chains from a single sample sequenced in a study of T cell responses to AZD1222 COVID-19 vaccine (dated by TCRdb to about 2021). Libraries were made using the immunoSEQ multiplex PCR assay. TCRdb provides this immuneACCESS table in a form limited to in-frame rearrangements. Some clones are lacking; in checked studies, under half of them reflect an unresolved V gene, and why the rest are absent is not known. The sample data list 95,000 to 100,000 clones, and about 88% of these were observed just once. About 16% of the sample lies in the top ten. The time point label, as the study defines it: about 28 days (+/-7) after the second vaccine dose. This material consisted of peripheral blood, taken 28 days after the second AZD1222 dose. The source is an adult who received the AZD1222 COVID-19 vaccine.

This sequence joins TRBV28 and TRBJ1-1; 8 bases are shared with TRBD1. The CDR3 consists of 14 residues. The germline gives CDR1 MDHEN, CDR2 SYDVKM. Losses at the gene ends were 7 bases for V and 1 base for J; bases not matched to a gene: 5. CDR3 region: CASTLGQANTEAFF. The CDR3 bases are TGTGCCAGCACCTTGGGACAGGCGAACACTGAAGCTTTCTTT.

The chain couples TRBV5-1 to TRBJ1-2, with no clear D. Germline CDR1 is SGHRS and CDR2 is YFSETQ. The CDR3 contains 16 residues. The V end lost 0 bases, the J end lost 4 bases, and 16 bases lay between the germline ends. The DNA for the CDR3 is TGCGCCAGCAGCTTGGGAGGATACGGGCAGTTCTATGGCTACACCTTC. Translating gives CASSLGGYGQFYGYTF.

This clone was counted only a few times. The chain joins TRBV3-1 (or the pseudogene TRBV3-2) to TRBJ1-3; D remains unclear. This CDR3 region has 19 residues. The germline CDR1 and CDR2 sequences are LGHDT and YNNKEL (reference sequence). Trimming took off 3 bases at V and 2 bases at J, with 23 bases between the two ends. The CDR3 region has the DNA TGTGCCAGCAGCCACAAGTCACCCTTAAACAGAATCGCTGGAAACACCATATATTTT. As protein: CASSHKSPLNRIAGNTIYF.

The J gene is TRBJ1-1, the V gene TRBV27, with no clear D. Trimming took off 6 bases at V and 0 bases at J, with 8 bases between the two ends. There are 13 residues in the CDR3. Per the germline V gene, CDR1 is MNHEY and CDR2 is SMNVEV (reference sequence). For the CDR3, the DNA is TGTGCCAGCAGATCGGAAGTGAACACTGAAGCTTTCTTT. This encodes CASRSEVNTEAFF.

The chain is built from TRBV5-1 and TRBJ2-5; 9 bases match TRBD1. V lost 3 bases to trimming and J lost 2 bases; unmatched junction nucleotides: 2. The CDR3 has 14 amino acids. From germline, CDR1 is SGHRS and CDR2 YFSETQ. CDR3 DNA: TGCGCCAGCAGCTACGGGACAGGGCAAGAGACCCAGTACTTC. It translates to CASSYGTGQETQYF.

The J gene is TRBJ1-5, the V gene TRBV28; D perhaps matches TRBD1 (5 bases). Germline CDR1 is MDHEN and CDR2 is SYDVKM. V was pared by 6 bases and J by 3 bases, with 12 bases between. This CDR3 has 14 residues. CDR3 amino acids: CASRAGINNQPQHF. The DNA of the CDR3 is TGTGCCAGCAGGGCAGGGATTAACAATCAGCCCCAGCATTTT.

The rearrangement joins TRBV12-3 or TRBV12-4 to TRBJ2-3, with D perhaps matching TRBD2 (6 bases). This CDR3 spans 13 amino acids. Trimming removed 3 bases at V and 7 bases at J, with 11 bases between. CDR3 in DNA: TGTGCCAGCAGTTTTTGGGAGGAGAATACGCAGTATTTT. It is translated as CASSFWEENTQYF.

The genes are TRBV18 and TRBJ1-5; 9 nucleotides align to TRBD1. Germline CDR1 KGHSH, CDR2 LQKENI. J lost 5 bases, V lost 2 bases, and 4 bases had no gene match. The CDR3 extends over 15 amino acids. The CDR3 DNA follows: TGTGCCAGCTCACCATGGGACAGGGAACATCAGCCCCAGCATTTT. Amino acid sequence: CASSPWDREHQPQHF.

CDR3 nucleotide sequence: TGTGCCAGCAGGCTGGGACAGGAGAACTCCTACGAGCAGTACTTC. Translation: CASRLGQENSYEQYF. The genes are TRBV28 and TRBJ2-7; 8 positions agree with TRBD1. With V trimmed by 6 bases and J by 0 bases, 7 bases remained unmatched. The CDR3 has 15 residues. In germline, CDR1 is MDHEN, CDR2 SYDVKM.

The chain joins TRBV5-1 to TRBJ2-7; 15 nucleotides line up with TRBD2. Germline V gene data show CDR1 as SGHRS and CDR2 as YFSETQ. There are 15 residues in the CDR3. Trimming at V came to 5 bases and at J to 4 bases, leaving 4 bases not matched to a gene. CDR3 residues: CASSPGLAGGYEQYF. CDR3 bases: TGCGCCAGCAGTCCAGGACTAGCGGGAGGGTACGAGCAGTACTTC.

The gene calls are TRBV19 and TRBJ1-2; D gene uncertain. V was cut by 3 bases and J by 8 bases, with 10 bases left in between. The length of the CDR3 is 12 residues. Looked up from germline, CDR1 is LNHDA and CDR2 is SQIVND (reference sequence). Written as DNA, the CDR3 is TGTGCCAGTAGTATTTGGGGTAGCGGCTACACCTTC. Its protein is CASSIWGSGYTF.

The CDR3 nucleotides are TGCAGCGTTGAGCGGCGGGAGGTCCCCCAGTTCTTC. Protein sequence: CSVERREVPQFF. The chain has TRBV29-1 and TRBJ2-1, with 8 bases matching TRBD2. The CDR3 has 12 amino acids. The J segment lost 13 bases and the V segment lost 3 bases, leaving 8 bases of the junction unmatched. Germline V gene lookup returns CDR1 SQVTM and CDR2 ANQGSEA.

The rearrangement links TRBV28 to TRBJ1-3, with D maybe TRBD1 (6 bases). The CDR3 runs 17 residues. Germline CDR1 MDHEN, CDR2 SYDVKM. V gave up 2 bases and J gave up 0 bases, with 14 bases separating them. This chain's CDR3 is CASSLPQGLGSGNTIYF. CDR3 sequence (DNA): TGTGCCAGCAGTTTACCTCAGGGGCTTGGCTCTGGAAACACCATATATTTT.

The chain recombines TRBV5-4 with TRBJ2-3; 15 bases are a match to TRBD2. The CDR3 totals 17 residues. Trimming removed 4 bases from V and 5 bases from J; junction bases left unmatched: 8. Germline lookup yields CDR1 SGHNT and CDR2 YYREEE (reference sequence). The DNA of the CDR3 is TGTGCCAGCAGCCGACGGGGACTAGCGGGAGGAGGAGATACGCAGTATTTT. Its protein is CASSRRGLAGGGDTQYF.

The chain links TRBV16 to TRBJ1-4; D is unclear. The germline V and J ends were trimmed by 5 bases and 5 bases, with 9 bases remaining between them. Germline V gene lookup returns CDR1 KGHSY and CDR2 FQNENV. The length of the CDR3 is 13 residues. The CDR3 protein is CASSTQENEKLFF. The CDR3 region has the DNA TGTGCCAGCAGCACTCAAGAGAATGAAAAACTGTTTTTT.

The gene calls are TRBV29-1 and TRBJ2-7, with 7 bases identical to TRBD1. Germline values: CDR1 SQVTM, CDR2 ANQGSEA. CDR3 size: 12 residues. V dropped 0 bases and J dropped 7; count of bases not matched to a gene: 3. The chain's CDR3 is CSVEETGDEQYF. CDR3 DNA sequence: TGCAGCGTTGAAGAAACAGGGGATGAGCAGTACTTC.

CDR3 sequence: CASSTRFRTNEKLFF. DNA of the CDR3: TGTGCCAGTAGTACAAGGTTCAGAACTAATGAAAAACTGTTTTTT. V is TRBV19 and J is TRBJ1-4; no clear D gene. The germline gives CDR1 LNHDA, CDR2 SQIVND (reference sequence). There are 15 residues in the CDR3. V was trimmed by 4 bases and J by 1 base, leaving 10 bases between them.

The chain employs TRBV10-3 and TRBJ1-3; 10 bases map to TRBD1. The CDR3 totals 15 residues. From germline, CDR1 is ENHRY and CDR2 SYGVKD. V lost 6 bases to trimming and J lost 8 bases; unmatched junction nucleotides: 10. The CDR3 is CAIRADRGLGDTIYF. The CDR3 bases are TGTGCCATCAGGGCTGACAGGGGGCTCGGGGACACCATATATTTT.